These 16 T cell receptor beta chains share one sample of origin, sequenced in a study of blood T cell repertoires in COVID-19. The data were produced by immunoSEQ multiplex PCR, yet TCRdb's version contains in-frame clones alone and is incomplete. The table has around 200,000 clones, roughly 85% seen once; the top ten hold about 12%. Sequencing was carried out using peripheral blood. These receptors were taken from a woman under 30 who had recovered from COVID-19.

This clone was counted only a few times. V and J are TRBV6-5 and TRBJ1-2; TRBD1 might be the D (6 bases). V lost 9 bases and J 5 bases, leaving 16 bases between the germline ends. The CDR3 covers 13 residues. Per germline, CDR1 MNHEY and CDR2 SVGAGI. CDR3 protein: CASKTGFGYGYTF. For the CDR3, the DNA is TGTGCCAGTAAAACAGGGTTTGGTTATGGCTACACCTTC.

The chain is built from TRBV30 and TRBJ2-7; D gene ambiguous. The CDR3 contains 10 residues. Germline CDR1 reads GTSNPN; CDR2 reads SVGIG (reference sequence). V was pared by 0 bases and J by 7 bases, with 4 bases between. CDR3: CAWSVSEQYF. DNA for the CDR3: TGTGCCTGGAGTGTATCAGAGCAGTACTTC. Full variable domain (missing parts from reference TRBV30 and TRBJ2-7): SQTIHQWPATLVQPVGSPLSLECTVEGTSNPNLYWYRQAAGRGLQLLFYSVGIGQISSEVPQNLSASRPQDRQFILSSKKLLLSDSGFYLCAWSVSEQYFGPGTRLTVT.

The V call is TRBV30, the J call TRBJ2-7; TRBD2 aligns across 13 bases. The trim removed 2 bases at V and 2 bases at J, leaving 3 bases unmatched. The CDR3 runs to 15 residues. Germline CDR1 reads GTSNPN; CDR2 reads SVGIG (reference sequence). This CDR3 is CAWSLGLAGAYEQYF. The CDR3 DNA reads TGTGCCTGGAGTCTAGGACTAGCGGGAGCCTACGAGCAGTACTTC.

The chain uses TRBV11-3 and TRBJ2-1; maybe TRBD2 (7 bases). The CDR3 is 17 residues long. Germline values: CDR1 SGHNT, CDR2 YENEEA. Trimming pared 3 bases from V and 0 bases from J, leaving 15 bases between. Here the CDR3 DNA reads TGTGCCAGCAGCTTTATAGGGGGGGTCAGCTCCTACAATGAGCAGTTCTTC. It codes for CASSFIGGVSSYNEQFF.

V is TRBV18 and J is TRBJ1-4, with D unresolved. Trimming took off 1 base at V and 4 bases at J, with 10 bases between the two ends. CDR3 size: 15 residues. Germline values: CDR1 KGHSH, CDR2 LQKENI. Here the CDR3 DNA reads TGTGCCAGCTCACCACTCGGTCTGTTTAATGAAAAACTGTTTTTT. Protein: CASSPLGLFNEKLFF.

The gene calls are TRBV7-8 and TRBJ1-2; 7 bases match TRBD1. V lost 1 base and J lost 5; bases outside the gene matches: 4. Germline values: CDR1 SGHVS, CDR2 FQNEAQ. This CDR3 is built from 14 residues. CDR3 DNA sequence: TGTGCCAGCAGCTTAGAGGCAGGGGGTTATGGCTACACCTTC. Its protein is CASSLEAGGYGYTF.

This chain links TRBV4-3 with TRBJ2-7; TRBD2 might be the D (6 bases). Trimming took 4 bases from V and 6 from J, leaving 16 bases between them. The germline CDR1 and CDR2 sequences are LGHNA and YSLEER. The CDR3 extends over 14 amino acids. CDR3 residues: CASSPRDFEVEQYF. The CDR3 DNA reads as TGCGCCAGCAGCCCCCGGGACTTCGAGGTCGAGCAGTACTTC.

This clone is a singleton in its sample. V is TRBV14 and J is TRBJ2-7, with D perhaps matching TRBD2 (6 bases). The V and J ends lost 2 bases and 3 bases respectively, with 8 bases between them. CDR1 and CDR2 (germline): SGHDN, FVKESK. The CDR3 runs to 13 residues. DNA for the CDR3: TGTGCCAGCAGCCAACGACTAGGCTACGAGCAGTACTTC. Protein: CASSQRLGYEQYF.

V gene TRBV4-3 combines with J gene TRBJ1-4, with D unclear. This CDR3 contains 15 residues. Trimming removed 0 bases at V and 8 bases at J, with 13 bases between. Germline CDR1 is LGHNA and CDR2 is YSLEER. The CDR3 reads CASSQDRVPPEKLFF. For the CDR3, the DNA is TGCGCCAGCAGCCAAGATCGTGTCCCTCCCGAAAAACTGTTTTTT.

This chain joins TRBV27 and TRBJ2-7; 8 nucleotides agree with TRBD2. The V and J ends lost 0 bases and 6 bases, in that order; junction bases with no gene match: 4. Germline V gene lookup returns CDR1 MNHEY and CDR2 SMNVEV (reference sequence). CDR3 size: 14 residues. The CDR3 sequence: CASSLSFGGGEQYF. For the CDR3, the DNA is TGTGCCAGCAGTTTATCGTTCGGGGGGGGCGAGCAGTACTTC.

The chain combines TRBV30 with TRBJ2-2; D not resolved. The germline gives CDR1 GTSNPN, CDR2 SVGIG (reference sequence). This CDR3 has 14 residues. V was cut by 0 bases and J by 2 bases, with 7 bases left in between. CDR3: CAWSVRQNTGELFF. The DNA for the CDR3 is TGTGCCTGGAGTGTAAGACAAAACACCGGGGAGCTGTTTTTT.

CDR3 region: CASSPPSGRGTEAFF. CDR3 nucleotide sequence: TGTGCCAGCTCACCACCGTCCGGGAGAGGGACTGAAGCTTTCTTT. The genes are TRBV18 and TRBJ1-1; D is uncertain. The V gene's germline CDR1 is KGHSH and CDR2 LQKENI. Trimming left V 0 bases short and J 5 bases short, with 13 bases between. This CDR3 has 15 amino acids.

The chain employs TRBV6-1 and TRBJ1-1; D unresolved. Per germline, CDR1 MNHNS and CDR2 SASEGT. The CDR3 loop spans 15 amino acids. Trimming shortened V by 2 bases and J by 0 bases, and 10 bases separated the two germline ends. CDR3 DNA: TGTGCCAGCAGTGAACAGAGAGGCCTGAACACTGAAGCTTTCTTT. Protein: CASSEQRGLNTEAFF.

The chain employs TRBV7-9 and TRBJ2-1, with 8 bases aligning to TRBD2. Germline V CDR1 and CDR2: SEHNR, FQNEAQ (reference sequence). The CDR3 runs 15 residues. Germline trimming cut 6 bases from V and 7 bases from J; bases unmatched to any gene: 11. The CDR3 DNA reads TGTGCCAGCAGGCAAACTAGCGGCAACGGGAATGAGCAGTTCTTC. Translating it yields CASRQTSGNGNEQFF.

The CDR3 loop reads CASSYSRGDGRNTGELFF. The DNA of the CDR3 is TGTGCCAGCAGTTACTCTCGCGGAGACGGGAGGAACACCGGGGAGCTGTTTTTT. The chain has TRBV6-2 or TRBV6-3 and TRBJ2-2; a weak D match, TRBD2 (6 bases). The CDR3 is 18 amino acids. Germline assignment: CDR1 MNHEY and CDR2 SVGEGT. V was pared by 0 bases and J by 1 base, with 15 bases between.

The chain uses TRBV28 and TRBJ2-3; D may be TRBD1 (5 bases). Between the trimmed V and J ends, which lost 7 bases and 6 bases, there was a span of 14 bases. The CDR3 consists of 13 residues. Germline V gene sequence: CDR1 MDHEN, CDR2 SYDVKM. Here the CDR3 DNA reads TGTGCCAGCAACCTCTCCTGGGGCGATACGCAGTATTTT. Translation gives CASNLSWGDTQYF.